These 14 T cell receptor beta chains were all obtained from the same sample, sequenced in a study of T cell clones after liver transplantation. The data were produced by immunoSEQ multiplex PCR, yet TCRdb's version contains in-frame clones alone and is incomplete. The data contain 55,000 to 75,000 clones, approximately 70% of them singletons. The sequences come from CD4+ T cells from blood, collected at the approximately 15-month timepoint. The origin of the receptors is a human patient who received a liver transplant. The graft donor may have given rise to some T cells.

The genes are TRBV6-4 and TRBJ1-1; 8 nucleotides agree with TRBD1. The J segment lost 0 bases and the V segment lost 4 bases, leaving 10 bases of the junction unmatched. Germline CDR1 reads MRHNA; CDR2 reads SNTAGT. The CDR3 contains 17 residues. CDR3 in DNA: TGTGCCAGCAGTGCAGGACAGGGAGGGAGAATGAACACTGAAGCTTTCTTT. Encoded protein: CASSAGQGGRMNTEAFF.

The chain employs TRBV7-2 and TRBJ2-5; no clear D gene. The germline CDR1 and CDR2 sequences are SGHTA and FQGNSA. With 5 bases removed from V and 8 bases from J, the gap between germline ends came to 12 bases. The CDR3 spans 12 residues. The CDR3 is CASSMAPITQYF. The CDR3 bases are TGTGCCAGCAGCATGGCCCCTATCACCCAGTACTTC.

The J gene is TRBJ1-5, the V gene TRBV28, with D maybe TRBD1 (5 bases). Germline CDR1 MDHEN, CDR2 SYDVKM. There are 16 residues in the CDR3. Trimming removed 2 bases at V and 0 bases at J, with 11 bases between. CDR3: CASSLIPGLSNQPQHF. The CDR3 DNA reads as TGTGCCAGCAGTTTAATACCAGGGCTTAGCAATCAGCCCCAGCATTTT. The whole variable domain, remainder taken from reference TRBV28 and TRBJ1-5, is DVKVTQSSRYLVKRTGEKVFLECVQDMDHENMFWYRQDPGLGLRLIYFSYDVKMKEKGDIPEGYSVSREKKERFSLILESASTNQTSMYLCASSLIPGLSNQPQHFGDGTRLSIL.

This clone was picked up one time. The V and J genes are TRBV7-9 and TRBJ2-2; a weak D match, TRBD1 (6 bases). Germline lookup yields CDR1 SEHNR and CDR2 FQNEAQ (reference sequence). The V and J ends lost 6 bases and 8 bases respectively, with 10 bases between them. CDR3 length: 12 residues. CDR3: CASSHDRGELFF. The DNA of the CDR3 is TGTGCCAGCAGTCACGACAGGGGGGAGCTGTTTTTT.

V is TRBV5-1 and J is TRBJ2-7; TRBD1 matches 7 bases. This CDR3 region has 16 residues. The trim removed 0 bases at V and 4 bases at J, leaving 10 bases unmatched. CDR1 is SGHRS and CDR2 is YFSETQ in the germline V gene. Here the CDR3 DNA reads TGCGCCAGCAGCTTGGAAATCCGACAGGGAAATTACGAGCAGTACTTC. Its protein product is CASSLEIRQGNYEQYF.

This clone has ten or more counts. The chain links TRBV7-2 to TRBJ2-1; 7 bases agree with TRBD1. The germline gives CDR1 SGHTA, CDR2 FQGNSA. The V and J ends lost 0 bases and 3 bases, in that order; junction bases with no gene match: 5. CDR3 size: 16 residues. As DNA, the CDR3 is TGTGCCAGCAGCTTAGCCGGACAGGTACTCTACAATGAGCAGTTCTTC. It yields the protein CASSLAGQVLYNEQFF.

This sequence joins TRBV6-6 and TRBJ2-3; 9 bases agree with TRBD2. Trimming at V came to 5 bases and at J to 7 bases, leaving 13 bases not matched to a gene. Germline CDR1 reads MNHNY; CDR2 reads SVGAGI (reference sequence). There are 16 residues in the CDR3. This chain's CDR3 is CASSTQLAGERNTQYF. The DNA of the CDR3 is TGTGCCAGCAGTACCCAACTAGCGGGCGAACGGAATACGCAGTATTTT.

This clone is categorized as medium-sized. The chain links TRBV30 to TRBJ2-2, with 7 positions matching TRBD2. The V gene end was trimmed by 0 bases and the J gene end by 4 bases; junction bases not matched to a gene: 5. CDR1 and CDR2 (germline): GTSNPN, SVGIG (reference sequence). CDR3 length: 15 amino acids. The CDR3 protein is CAWSVTGGITGELFF. CDR3 DNA sequence: TGTGCCTGGAGTGTAACGGGAGGAATCACCGGGGAGCTGTTTTTT.

The chain joins TRBV6-1 to TRBJ2-5; D is perhaps TRBD2 (7 bases). CDR1 and CDR2 from the germline V gene are MNHNS and SASEGT. CDR3 size: 13 residues. V was pared by 4 bases and J by 5 bases, with 11 bases between. The CDR3 is CASSAGGQETQYF. In DNA, the CDR3 is TGTGCCAGCAGTGCGGGGGGCCAGGAGACCCAGTACTTC.

The rearrangement joins TRBV27 to TRBJ1-5, with D perhaps TRBD1 (6 bases). Trimming took 2 bases from V and 5 from J, leaving 19 bases between them. Germline CDR1 is MNHEY and CDR2 is SMNVEV (reference sequence). This CDR3 has 17 residues. This CDR3 reads CASSLRESGEGHQPQHF. CDR3 coding DNA: TGTGCCAGCAGTTTACGGGAGTCAGGGGAGGGTCATCAGCCCCAGCATTTT.

The chain couples TRBV4-1 to TRBJ2-7; 8 bases are a match to TRBD1. Germline lookup yields CDR1 MGHRA and CDR2 YSYEKL. The CDR3 is 16 residues long. The ends lost 5 bases at V and 3 bases at J; junction bases unmatched: 12. CDR3 coding DNA: TGCGCCAGCAGCGTGACCCGAACAGGGGGATTCTACGAGCAGTACGTC. This translates into CASSVTRTGGFYEQYV.

The chain links TRBV29-1 to TRBJ2-3, with D possibly matching TRBD1 (5 bases). V was pared by 7 bases and J by 8 bases, with 13 bases between. Per the germline V gene, CDR1 is SQVTM and CDR2 is ANQGSEA. The length of the CDR3 is 11 residues. CDR3 nucleotides: TGCAGCGGCCTCAGGGATCCTACGCAGTATTTT. Its translation is CSGLRDPTQYF.

The gene calls are TRBV7-9 and TRBJ2-7, with 7 bases fitting TRBD1. This CDR3 comprises 15 residues. The V gene's germline CDR1 is SEHNR and CDR2 FQNEAQ (reference sequence). J was trimmed by 2 bases and V by 6 bases; bases with no gene match: 10. CDR3 sequence (DNA): TGTGCCAGCAGTCCACCGACCGGGACAGCCTACGAGCAGTACTTC. This encodes CASSPPTGTAYEQYF.

In its sample, this clone was seen once. This chain joins TRBV2 and TRBJ2-7, with 10 bases lining up with TRBD2. Germline V gene sequence: CDR1 SNHLY, CDR2 FYNNEI. J was trimmed by 5 bases and V by 4 bases; bases with no gene match: 11. The CDR3 length is 16 residues. The CDR3 loop is CASSGGAGGQRNEQYF. CDR3 nucleotides: TGTGCCAGCAGTGGGGGAGCGGGGGGGCAACGTAACGAGCAGTACTTC. Complete variable domain (other parts from reference TRBV2 and TRBJ2-7): EPEVTQTPSHQVTQMGQEVILRCVPISNHLYFYWYRQILGQKVEFLVSFYNNEISEKSEIFDDQFSVERPDGSNFTLKIRSTKLEDSAMYFCASSGGAGGQRNEQYFGPGTRLTVT.